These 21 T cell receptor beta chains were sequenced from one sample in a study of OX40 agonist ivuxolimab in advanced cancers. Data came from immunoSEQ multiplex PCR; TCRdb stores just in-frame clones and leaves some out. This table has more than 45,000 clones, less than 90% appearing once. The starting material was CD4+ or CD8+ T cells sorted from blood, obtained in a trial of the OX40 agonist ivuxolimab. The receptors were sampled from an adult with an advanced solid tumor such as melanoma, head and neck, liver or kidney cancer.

The CDR3 coding sequence is TGTGCCATCGGGGGACTAGCGGATGCCTACAATGAGCAGTTCTTC. As protein: CAIGGLADAYNEQFF. The chain employs TRBV6-5 and TRBJ2-1; 11 positions match TRBD2. Unmatched junction bases numbered 7, after V lost 10 bases and J lost 2 bases. This CDR3 has 15 amino acids. Looked up from germline, CDR1 is MNHEY and CDR2 is SVGAGI.

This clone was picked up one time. The DNA for the CDR3 is TGTGCCAGCAGCTTAGACGGTGGGGGGCCCGGCACAGATACGCAGTATTTT. Protein product: CASSLDGGGPGTDTQYF. The genes are TRBV7-8 and TRBJ2-3, with D perhaps matching TRBD1 or TRBD2 (6 bases each). The CDR3 has 17 amino acids. Germline V gene lookup returns CDR1 SGHVS and CDR2 FQNEAQ. With 1 base removed from V and 1 base from J, the gap between germline ends came to 15 bases.

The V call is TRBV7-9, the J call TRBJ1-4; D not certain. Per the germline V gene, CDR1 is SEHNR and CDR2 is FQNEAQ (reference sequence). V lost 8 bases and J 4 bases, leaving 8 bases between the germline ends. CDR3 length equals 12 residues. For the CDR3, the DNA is TGTGCCAGCGGTAGGGATAATGAAAAACTGTTTTTT. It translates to CASGRDNEKLFF.

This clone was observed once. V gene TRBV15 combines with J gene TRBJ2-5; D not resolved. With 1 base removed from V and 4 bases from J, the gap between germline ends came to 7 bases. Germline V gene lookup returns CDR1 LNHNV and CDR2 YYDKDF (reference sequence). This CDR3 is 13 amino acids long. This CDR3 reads CATSRGSGETQYF. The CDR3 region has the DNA TGTGCCACCAGCAGAGGGTCAGGAGAGACCCAGTACTTC.

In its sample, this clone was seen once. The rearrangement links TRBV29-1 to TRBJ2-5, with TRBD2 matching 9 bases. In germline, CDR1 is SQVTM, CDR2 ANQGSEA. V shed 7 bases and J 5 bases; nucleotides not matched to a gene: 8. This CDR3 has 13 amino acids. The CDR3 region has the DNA TGCAGCGGCAATCTAGCGGGACAGGAGACCCAGTACTTC. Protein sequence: CSGNLAGQETQYF. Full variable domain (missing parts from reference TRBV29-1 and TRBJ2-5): SAVISQKPSRDICQRGTSLTIQCQVDSQVTMMFWYRQQPGQSLTLIATANQGSEATYESGFVIDKFPISRPNLTFSTLTVSNMSPEDSSIYLCSGNLAGQETQYFGPGTRLLVL.

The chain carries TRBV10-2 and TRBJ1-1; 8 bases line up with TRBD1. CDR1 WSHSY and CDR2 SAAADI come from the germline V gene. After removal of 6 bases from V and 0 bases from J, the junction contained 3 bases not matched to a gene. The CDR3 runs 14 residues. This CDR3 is CASRPGGLNTEAFF. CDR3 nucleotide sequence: TGCGCCAGCAGACCAGGGGGCCTGAACACTGAAGCTTTCTTT.

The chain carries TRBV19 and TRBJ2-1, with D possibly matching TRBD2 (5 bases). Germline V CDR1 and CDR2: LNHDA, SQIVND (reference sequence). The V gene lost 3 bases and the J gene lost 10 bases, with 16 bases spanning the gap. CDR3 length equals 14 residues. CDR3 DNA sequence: TGTGCCAGTAGTATGGGGAGAAGCGGCGGGGAGCAGTTCTTC. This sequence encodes CASSMGRSGGEQFF. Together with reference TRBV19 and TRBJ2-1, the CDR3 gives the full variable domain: DGGITQSPKYLFRKEGQNVTLSCEQNLNHDAMYWYRQDPGQGLRLIYYSQIVNDFQKGDIAEGYSVSREKKESFPLTVTSAQKNPTAFYLCASSMGRSGGEQFFGPGTRLTVL.

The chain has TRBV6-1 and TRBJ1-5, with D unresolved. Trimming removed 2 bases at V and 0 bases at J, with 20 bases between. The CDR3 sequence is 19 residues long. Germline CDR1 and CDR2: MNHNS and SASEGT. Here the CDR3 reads CASSEWRGSYYNSNQPQHF. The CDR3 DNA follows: TGTGCCAGCAGTGAATGGCGGGGTTCTTACTATAATAGCAATCAGCCCCAGCATTTT.

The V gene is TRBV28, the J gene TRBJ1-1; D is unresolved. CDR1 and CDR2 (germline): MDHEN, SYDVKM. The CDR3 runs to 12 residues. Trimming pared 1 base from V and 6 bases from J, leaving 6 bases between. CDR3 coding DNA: TGTGCCAGCAGTTTATACCGGTCTGAAGCTTTCTTT. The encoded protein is CASSLYRSEAFF.

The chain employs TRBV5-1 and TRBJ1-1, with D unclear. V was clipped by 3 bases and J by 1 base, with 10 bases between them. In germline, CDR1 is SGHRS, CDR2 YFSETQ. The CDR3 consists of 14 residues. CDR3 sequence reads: CASSSGSSNTEAFF. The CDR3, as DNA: TGCGCCAGCAGCTCGGGGAGCTCGAACACTGAAGCTTTCTTT.

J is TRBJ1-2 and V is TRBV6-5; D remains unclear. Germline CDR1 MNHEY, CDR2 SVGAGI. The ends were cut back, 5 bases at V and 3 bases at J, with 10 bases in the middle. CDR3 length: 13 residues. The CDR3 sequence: CASSLDGDYGYTF. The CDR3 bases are TGTGCCAGCAGTCTGGACGGAGACTATGGCTACACCTTC.

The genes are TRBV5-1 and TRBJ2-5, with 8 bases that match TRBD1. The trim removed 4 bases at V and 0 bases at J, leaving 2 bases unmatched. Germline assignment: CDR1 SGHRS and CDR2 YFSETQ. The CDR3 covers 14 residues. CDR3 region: CASSAGQDQETQYF. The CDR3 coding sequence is TGCGCCAGCAGCGCGGGACAGGACCAAGAGACCCAGTACTTC.

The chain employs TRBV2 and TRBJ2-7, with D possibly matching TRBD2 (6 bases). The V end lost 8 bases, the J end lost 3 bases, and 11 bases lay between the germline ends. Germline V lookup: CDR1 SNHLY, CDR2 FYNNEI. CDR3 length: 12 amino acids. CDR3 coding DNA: TGTGCCAGCTTCTCCGGGGGCTACGAGCAGTACTTC. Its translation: CASFSGGYEQYF.

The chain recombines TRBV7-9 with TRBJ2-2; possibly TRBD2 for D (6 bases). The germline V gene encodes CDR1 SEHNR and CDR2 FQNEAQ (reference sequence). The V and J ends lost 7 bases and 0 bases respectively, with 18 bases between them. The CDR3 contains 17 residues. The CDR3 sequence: CASTRLGGNANTGELFF. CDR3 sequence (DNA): TGTGCCAGCACCCGTCTAGGCGGGAACGCGAACACCGGGGAGCTGTTTTTT.

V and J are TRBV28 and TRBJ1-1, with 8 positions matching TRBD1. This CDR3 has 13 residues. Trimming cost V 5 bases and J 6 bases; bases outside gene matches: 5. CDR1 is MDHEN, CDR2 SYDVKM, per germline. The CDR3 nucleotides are TGTGCCAGCAGTAGTGGACAGGGTCCTGAAGCTTTCTTT. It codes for CASSSGQGPEAFF.

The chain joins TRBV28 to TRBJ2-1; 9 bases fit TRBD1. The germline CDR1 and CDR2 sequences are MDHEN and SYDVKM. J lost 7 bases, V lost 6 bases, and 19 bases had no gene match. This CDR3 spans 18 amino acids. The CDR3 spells CASRKTGGAIKGYNEQFF. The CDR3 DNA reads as TGTGCCAGCAGGAAAACAGGGGGCGCGATAAAAGGGTATAATGAGCAGTTCTTC.

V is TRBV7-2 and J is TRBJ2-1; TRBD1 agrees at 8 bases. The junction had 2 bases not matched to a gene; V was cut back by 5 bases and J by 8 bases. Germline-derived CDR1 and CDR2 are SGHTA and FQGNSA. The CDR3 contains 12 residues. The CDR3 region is CASSATGDEQFF. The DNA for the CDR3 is TGTGCCAGCAGCGCGACAGGGGATGAGCAGTTCTTC.

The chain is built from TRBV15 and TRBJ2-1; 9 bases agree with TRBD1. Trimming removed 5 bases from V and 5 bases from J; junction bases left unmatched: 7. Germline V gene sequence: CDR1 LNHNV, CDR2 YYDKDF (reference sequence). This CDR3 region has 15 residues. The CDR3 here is CATSESDRGDNEQFF. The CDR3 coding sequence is TGTGCCACCAGCGAATCGGACAGGGGAGACAATGAGCAGTTCTTC.

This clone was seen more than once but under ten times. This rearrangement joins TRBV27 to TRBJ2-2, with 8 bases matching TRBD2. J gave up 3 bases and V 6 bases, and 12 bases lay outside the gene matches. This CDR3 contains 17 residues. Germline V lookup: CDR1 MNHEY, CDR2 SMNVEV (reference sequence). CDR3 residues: CASRPGGTRGHTGELFF. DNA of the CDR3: TGTGCCAGCAGGCCGGGGGGGACTCGGGGCCACACCGGGGAGCTGTTTTTT.

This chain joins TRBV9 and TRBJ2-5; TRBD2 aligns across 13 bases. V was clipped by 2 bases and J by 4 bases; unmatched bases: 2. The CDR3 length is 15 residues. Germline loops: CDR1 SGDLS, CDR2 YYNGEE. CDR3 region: CASSVGTSGVETQYF. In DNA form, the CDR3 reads TGTGCCAGCAGCGTCGGGACTAGCGGGGTAGAGACCCAGTACTTC. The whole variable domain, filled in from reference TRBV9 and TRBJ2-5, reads DSGVTQTPKHLITATGQRVTLRCSPRSGDLSVYWYQQSLDQGLQFLIQYYNGEERAKGNILERFSAQQFPDLHSELNLSSLELGDSALYFCASSVGTSGVETQYFGPGTRLLVL.

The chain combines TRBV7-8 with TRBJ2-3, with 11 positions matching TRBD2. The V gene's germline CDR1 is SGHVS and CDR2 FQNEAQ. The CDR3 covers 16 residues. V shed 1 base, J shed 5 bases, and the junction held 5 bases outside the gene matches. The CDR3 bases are TGTGCCAGCAGCTTAGATCTAGCGGGGGGTTTAGATACGCAGTATTTT. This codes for CASSLDLAGGLDTQYF.